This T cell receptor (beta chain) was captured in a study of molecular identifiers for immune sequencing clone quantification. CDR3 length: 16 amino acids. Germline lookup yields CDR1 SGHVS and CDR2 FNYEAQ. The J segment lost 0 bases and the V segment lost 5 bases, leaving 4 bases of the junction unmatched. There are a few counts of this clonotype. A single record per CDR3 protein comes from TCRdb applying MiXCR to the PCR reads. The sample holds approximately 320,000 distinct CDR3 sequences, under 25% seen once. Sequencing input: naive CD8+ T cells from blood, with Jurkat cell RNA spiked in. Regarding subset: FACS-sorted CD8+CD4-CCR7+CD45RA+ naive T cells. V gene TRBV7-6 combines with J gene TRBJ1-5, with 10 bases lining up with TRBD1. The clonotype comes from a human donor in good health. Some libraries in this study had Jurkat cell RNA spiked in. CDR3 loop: CASSRGQGNSNQPQHF. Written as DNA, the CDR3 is TGTGCCAGCAGCCGGGGACAGGGGAATAGCAATCAGCCCCAGCATTTT.